This TCR beta chain was obtained from a study of blood T cell repertoires in COVID-19. Cohort placement rested on clinical history that participants reported themselves. Within the 2 weeks before study entry, each person in the exposed group met a COVID-19 case. This CDR3 comprises 14 residues. Between the trimmed V and J ends, which lost 4 bases and 5 bases, there was a span of 9 bases. The germline V gene encodes CDR1 MDHEN and CDR2 SYDVKM. In the original processing: Quantification of nucleated cells was approximated via reference gene primer amplification. Clones were sequenced by immunoSEQ multiplex PCR, and TCRdb holds only the in-frame ones, with some missing. The D gene and trimming were derived from the DNA, and the V and J assignments and clone size from that table. The data contain some 240,000 clones, approximately 85% of them singletons.

This TCR was recovered from a woman aged 50 to 60 who had been exposed to COVID-19. Source material: PBMCs or T cells enriched from blood (not recorded which). V is TRBV28 and J is TRBJ1-6; D might be TRBD1 (5 bases). Here the CDR3 reads CASSWQGDNSPLHF. The CDR3 DNA follows: TGTGCCAGCAGTTGGCAGGGTGATAATTCACCCCTCCACTTT. The full variable domain, with the rest looked up from reference TRBV28 and TRBJ1-6, is DVKVTQSSRYLVKRTGEKVFLECVQDMDHENMFWYRQDPGLGLRLIYFSYDVKMKEKGDIPEGYSVSREKKERFSLILESASTNQTSMYLCASSWQGDNSPLHFGNGTRLTVT.